A selection of T cell receptor beta chains follows, all from one sample in a study of blood T cell repertoires in COVID-19. TCRdb's table, derived via immunoSEQ multiplex PCR, lists solely in-frame clones and lacks some. Here the sample spans some 190,000 clones, more than 70% being singletons. The sample consisted of peripheral blood. These receptors were taken from a young man with active or convalescent COVID-19. Both conserved end residues are part of each CDR3. The D gene is left open where the match is weak. For some rows the clone size is stated as once, few or many, or as a class when expanded; others skip it.

>-|TRBV29-1|13|TRBJ2-4|TRBD2
CSGLDGGENIQYF
TGCAGCGGCCTCGACGGGGGGGAAAACATTCAGTACTTC
>-|TRBV5-4|14|TRBJ2-5|TRBD2
CASSRGAGVETQYF
TGTGCCAGCAGCCGCGGGGCGGGGGTGGAGACCCAGTACTTC
>-|TRBV5-1|14|TRBJ2-3|TRBD2
CASSLRLAEDTQYF
TGCGCCAGCAGCCTTCGACTAGCGGAAGATACGCAGTATTTT
>-|TRBV6-5|13|TRBJ1-2|TRBD1
CASRTGGNYGYTF
TGTGCCAGTCGGACAGGAGGGAACTATGGCTACACCTTC
>-|TRBV10-3|14|TRBJ1-1|-
CAISESAEYTEAFF
TGTGCCATCAGTGAGTCAGCGGAATACACTGAAGCTTTCTTT
>once|TRBV15|15|TRBJ2-3|-
CATSRRRTDTDTQYF
TGTGCCACCAGCCGACGGAGGACCGACACAGATACGCAGTATTTT
>-|TRBV2|13|TRBJ1-1|-
CASSGERWGEAFF
TGTGCCAGCAGTGGGGAGAGGTGGGGTGAAGCTTTCTTT
>-|TRBV7-2|15|TRBJ2-1|-
CASSLEQGSYNEQFF
TGTGCCAGCAGCTTAGAACAGGGATCCTACAATGAGCAGTTCTTC
>-|TRBV2|16|TRBJ1-2|TRBD1
CASSTGGTGGTYGYTF
TGTGCCAGCAGTACCGGGGGGACAGGGGGTACTTATGGCTACACCTTC
>-|TRBV24-1|17|TRBJ1-5|TRBD1
CATASGGTPGRNQPQHF
TGTGCCACCGCCTCAGGGGGGACCCCAGGACGCAATCAGCCCCAGCATTTT
>-|TRBV19|15|TRBJ1-5|-
CASTWKARGNQPQHF
TGTGCCAGTACCTGGAAGGCGCGGGGCAATCAGCCCCAGCATTTT
>-|TRBV5-1|14|TRBJ1-2|TRBD1
CASSPQTGDYGYTF
TGCGCCAGCAGCCCCCAGACAGGGGACTATGGCTACACCTTC
>-|TRBV12-3/TRBV12-4|13|TRBJ1-2|-
CASSTEANYGYTF
TGTGCCAGCAGCACAGAAGCTAACTATGGCTACACCTTC
>-|TRBV21-1|16|TRBJ1-2|-
CASSKEERGYCFRYTF
TGTGCCAGCAGCAAAGAGGAGCGGGGTTACTGTTTTCGCTACACCTTC
>-|TRBV29-1|15|TRBJ2-3|TRBD1
CSVDFRDRVTDTQYF
TGCAGCGTAGATTTCCGGGACAGGGTAACAGATACGCAGTATTTT
>few|TRBV6-2/TRBV6-3|16|TRBJ2-1|TRBD2
CASSSLTSGVYNEQFF
TGTGCCAGCAGTTCGTTGACTAGCGGGGTGTACAATGAGCAGTTCTTC
>once|TRBV6-5|16|TRBJ1-2|TRBD1
CASSYSGQGADYGYTF
TGTGCCAGCAGTTACTCTGGACAGGGCGCCGACTATGGCTACACCTTC
>few|TRBV5-1|18|TRBJ1-1|TRBD1
CASSSTDRGITMNTEAFF
TGCGCCAGCAGCTCGACCGACAGGGGTATTACCATGAACACTGAAGCTTTCTTT
>once|TRBV19|13|TRBJ2-7|-
CASSMAVTGEQYF
TGTGCCAGTAGTATGGCGGTGACGGGCGAGCAGTACTTC
>-|TRBV11-2|13|TRBJ2-5|-
CASSLLGRETQYF
TGTGCCAGCAGCTTACTAGGCCGGGAGACCCAGTACTTC
>-|TRBV7-8|14|TRBJ2-2|-
CASSLSWELGELFF
TGTGCCAGCAGCTTATCGTGGGAGCTCGGGGAGCTGTTTTTT
>-|TRBV30|11|TRBJ1-1|-
CAWTGRTEAFF
TGTGCCTGGACAGGGCGGACTGAAGCTTTCTTT
>-|TRBV28|18|TRBJ1-1|TRBD1
CASSLWWLGDRGDTEAFF
TGTGCCAGCAGTTTATGGTGGTTGGGAGACAGGGGTGACACTGAAGCTTTCTTT
>few|TRBV3-1/TRBV3-2|12|TRBJ2-7|-
CASSPGTYEQYF
TGTGCCAGCAGCCCAGGAACCTACGAGCAGTACTTC
>-|TRBV7-8|14|TRBJ1-2|-
CASSFLSGRYGYTF
TGTGCCAGCAGCTTTCTTTCAGGGCGGTATGGCTACACCTTC
>-|TRBV6-1|15|TRBJ2-7|-
CASRSSRGVAYEQYF
TGTGCCAGCAGATCGTCCAGGGGTGTGGCCTACGAGCAGTACTTC
>-|TRBV12-5|15|TRBJ1-4|-
CASSRGVGTNEKLFF
TGTGCTAGTTCACGGGGGGTGGGAACTAATGAAAAACTGTTTTTT
>-|TRBV11-2|14|TRBJ2-7|-
CASTPGVGAYEQYF
TGTGCCAGCACCCCCGGGGTGGGCGCCTACGAGCAGTACTTC
>-|TRBV11-2|18|TRBJ2-2|-
CASSLVGGGLGSAGELFF
TGTGCCAGCAGCTTAGTCGGGGGAGGATTGGGTTCCGCCGGGGAGCTGTTTTTT
>-|TRBV7-8|15|TRBJ2-7|TRBD2
CASSLALAGVYEQYF
TGTGCCAGCAGCTTAGCCCTAGCGGGAGTGTACGAGCAGTACTTC
>-|TRBV18|16|TRBJ1-1|-
CASSPLGATATTEAFF
TGTGCCAGCTCACCATTAGGTGCGACAGCGACCACTGAAGCTTTCTTT
>-|TRBV10-3|14|TRBJ1-2|TRBD1
CAITDGQENYGYTF
TGTGCCATCACTGATGGACAGGAGAACTATGGCTACACCTTC
>-|TRBV6-6|18|TRBJ1-2|TRBD1
CASSRGGTGADLNYGYTF
TGTGCCAGCAGTCGAGGGGGGACAGGGGCAGACCTTAACTATGGCTACACCTTC
>-|TRBV27|13|TRBJ1-5|-
CASSLYRDQPQHF
TGTGCCAGCAGTTTATACAGGGATCAGCCCCAGCATTTT
>-|TRBV3-1/TRBV3-2|15|TRBJ2-7|TRBD1
CASSPPGQGYYEQYF
TGTGCCAGCAGCCCTCCGGGACAGGGGTACTACGAGCAGTACTTC
>-|TRBV29-1|13|TRBJ1-5|-
CSVGRGYNQPQHF
TGCAGCGTTGGTCGGGGGTACAATCAGCCCCAGCATTTT
>-|TRBV30|14|TRBJ1-1|-
CAWDRPGKSDEAFF
TGTGCCTGGGATCGACCCGGGAAGAGTGACGAAGCTTTCTTT
>-|TRBV5-4|15|TRBJ2-6|-
CASSLAPSGANVLTF
TGTGCCAGCAGCTTGGCCCCCTCGGGGGCCAACGTCCTGACTTTC
>-|TRBV5-6|12|TRBJ2-5|-
CASSLALETQYF
TGTGCCAGCAGCTTGGCCTTAGAGACCCAGTACTTC
>-|TRBV9|14|TRBJ2-3|-
CASTPTVSTDTQYF
TGTGCCAGCACCCCGACAGTAAGCACAGATACGCAGTATTTT
>-|TRBV5-5|18|TRBJ2-2|TRBD2
CASSLGLAGGSNTGELFF
TGTGCCAGCAGCTTGGGACTAGCGGGGGGCTCGAACACCGGGGAGCTGTTTTTT
>-|TRBV11-2|16|TRBJ1-1|TRBD1
CASSHKTGTVNTEAFF
TGTGCCAGCAGCCACAAGACCGGGACAGTGAACACTGAAGCTTTCTTT
>-|TRBV7-8|18|TRBJ1-6|-
CASSLRASTQEKNSPLHF
TGTGCCAGCAGCTTAAGGGCGAGCACACAGGAGAAAAATTCACCCCTCCACTTT
>-|TRBV3-1/TRBV3-2|16|TRBJ2-2|TRBD2
CASSPYSTSGGGELFF
TGTGCCAGCAGCCCTTACTCGACTAGCGGGGGTGGGGAGCTGTTTTTT
>-|TRBV30|12|TRBJ2-7|-
CAWAPIYYEQYF
TGTGCCTGGGCCCCTATTTACTACGAGCAGTACTTC
>-|TRBV5-1|14|TRBJ1-1|-
CASSLDGWYAEAFF
TGCGCCAGCAGCTTGGACGGTTGGTACGCTGAAGCTTTCTTT
>-|TRBV6-5|14|TRBJ2-7|TRBD1
CASKSGTVLYEQYF
TGTGCCAGCAAATCCGGGACAGTCCTCTACGAGCAGTACTTC
>-|TRBV19|16|TRBJ2-1|-
CASSKMSDSSYNEQFF
TGTGCCAGTAGTAAAATGAGCGACAGCTCCTACAATGAGCAGTTCTTC
>-|TRBV5-4|14|TRBJ2-7|-
CASSFNRGGHEQYF
TGTGCCAGCAGCTTTAACAGGGGAGGCCACGAGCAGTACTTC
>-|TRBV6-5|15|TRBJ1-5|-
CASRPRETVNQPQHF
TGTGCCAGCAGGCCCCGGGAGACAGTCAATCAGCCCCAGCATTTT